The text below deals with one T cell receptor (beta chain). This sequence may be a read error, since a much larger clone differs from it by one base. These data belong to a study of read filtering for tumor transcriptome and immune sequencing. Study-wide context: Per sample, TCR-region reads ranged about 4 to 11 million by IR-seq, roughly 85 to 1,400 by RNA-seq.

The CDR3 has 16 residues. Germline V CDR1 and CDR2: SGHAT, FQNNGV. Molecular barcoded adaptors covering alpha/delta and beta/gamma chains were used on roughly 370 ng RNA. TCRdb processed the reads anew with MiXCR; each CDR3 protein has one entry. The sample contains about 63,000 distinct CDR3 sequences, roughly 14% of which appear only once. The chain couples TRBV11-2 to TRBJ2-2; the D gene is possibly TRBD2 (5 bases). The material sequenced was a population of CD138-negative cells sorted from bone marrow. The sequence derives from a donor at least 40 years old with multiple myeloma. The CDR3 protein is CASSIQHSTNTGELLF. The CDR3 DNA is TGTGCCAGCAGCATTCAGCATTCGACGAACACCGGGGAGCTGCTTTTT.